A selection of T cell receptor beta chains follows, all from one sample in a study of cytomegalovirus exposure and HLA in healthy donors. Sequenced by immunoSEQ multiplex PCR; TCRdb stores in-frame clones only, minus some. The sample holds approximately 170,000 clones; less than 90% are singletons and the top ten take roughly 10%. Source material: PBMCs. These receptors came from a man aged 30 to 39 in good health and CMV-seropositive. Both conserved end residues are trimmed from each CDR3. Fields, in order: V gene, CDR3 protein.

v_call: TRBV27
cdr3_aa: ASSLSYTDTQY

v_call: TRBV5-1
cdr3_aa: ASSPVRGMGTEAF

v_call: TRBV18
cdr3_aa: ASSPPGSYNEQF

v_call: TRBV2
cdr3_aa: ASNLAGNTDTQY

v_call: TRBV18
cdr3_aa: ASSPGSYTGELF

v_call: TRBV21-1
cdr3_aa: ASSNGREQY

v_call: TRBV30
cdr3_aa: AWTPGLAGETQY

v_call: TRBV2
cdr3_aa: ASRPEGNQPQH

v_call: TRBV7-9
cdr3_aa: ATQRGQGGTEAF

v_call: TRBV5-1
cdr3_aa: ASSLAVKGGAEKLF

v_call: TRBV28
cdr3_aa: ASTLRQARGYGYT

v_call: TRBV5-8
cdr3_aa: ASSFRWTGNTEAF

v_call: TRBV30
cdr3_aa: AWSLGSGGAHTQY

v_call: TRBV21-1
cdr3_aa: ASSKFGSTQY

v_call: TRBV5-1
cdr3_aa: ASSLTVGGTEAF

v_call: TRBV21-1
cdr3_aa: ASSERERKDRGNQPQH

v_call: TRBV7-2
cdr3_aa: ASSSAGDRGNYGYT

v_call: TRBV6-4
cdr3_aa: ASSRVAGAQETQY

v_call: TRBV4-3
cdr3_aa: ASSQDASGGLYEQY

v_call: TRBV11-2
cdr3_aa: ASSLFSRVDTGELF

v_call: TRBV4-1
cdr3_aa: ASSQDKWDRVNTEAF

v_call: TRBV5-1
cdr3_aa: ASSLNTNMNTEAF

v_call: TRBV5-1
cdr3_aa: ASSGGTGLEKLF

v_call: TRBV11-2
cdr3_aa: ASSLDAGPGYEQY

v_call: TRBV9
cdr3_aa: ASSRSTGGYGNTEAF

v_call: TRBV5-4
cdr3_aa: ASSLGGLDQPQH

v_call: TRBV19
cdr3_aa: ASSEGPRSGNYEQY

v_call: TRBV6-1
cdr3_aa: ASSDLQGAMVTEAF

v_call: TRBV7-3
cdr3_aa: ASSLGSGGRDEQF

v_call: TRBV7-9
cdr3_aa: ASSLGERGLSTDTQY

v_call: TRBV5-1
cdr3_aa: ASSLDTGIYEQY

v_call: TRBV30
cdr3_aa: AWSVRPGFQYEQY

v_call: TRBV5-4
cdr3_aa: ASSLDYNSYNEQF

v_call: TRBV15
cdr3_aa: ATSFEGETQY

v_call: TRBV10-1
cdr3_aa: ASSAGRVTEAF

v_call: TRBV28
cdr3_aa: ASSRDRAVSYEQY

v_call: TRBV10-3
cdr3_aa: AISVERVRVEQY

v_call: TRBV6-1
cdr3_aa: ASISGGPDYGYT

v_call: TRBV7-8
cdr3_aa: ASSLRENIQY

v_call: TRBV5-1
cdr3_aa: ASSLGGGRATDTQY

v_call: TRBV5-4
cdr3_aa: ASNKDRAYGYT

v_call: TRBV4-2
cdr3_aa: ASSQDPETGGEKLF

v_call: TRBV6-1
cdr3_aa: ASSPGYNQPQH

v_call: TRBV4-1
cdr3_aa: ASSQIPAGRPYEQY

v_call: TRBV6-1
cdr3_aa: ASSVLAVGEGEQF

v_call: TRBV5-8
cdr3_aa: ASSLGTGEPYEQY

v_call: TRBV6-1
cdr3_aa: ASMKGLEAF

v_call: TRBV5-1
cdr3_aa: ASSPVPGGETQY

v_call: TRBV7-6
cdr3_aa: ASSLRIESPFIGVGYGYT

v_call: TRBV7-8
cdr3_aa: ASSLNGGMNTEAF

v_call: TRBV13
cdr3_aa: ASSSRLGLAGLETQY

v_call: TRBV7-6
cdr3_aa: ASSPRSDGDEQY

v_call: TRBV5-1
cdr3_aa: ASSDKISSGNTIY

v_call: TRBV28
cdr3_aa: ASSLMGLAGGLADTQY

v_call: TRBV7-6
cdr3_aa: ASSSPLTSGRTNEQF

v_call: TRBV7-3
cdr3_aa: ASSLELAVTHEQY

v_call: TRBV5-1
cdr3_aa: ASKQREGRNEQF

v_call: TRBV30
cdr3_aa: AWSVFGGVVSPLH

v_call: TRBV28
cdr3_aa: ASSFFGRGLANYGYT

v_call: TRBV2
cdr3_aa: ASTRSGQGGNQPQH